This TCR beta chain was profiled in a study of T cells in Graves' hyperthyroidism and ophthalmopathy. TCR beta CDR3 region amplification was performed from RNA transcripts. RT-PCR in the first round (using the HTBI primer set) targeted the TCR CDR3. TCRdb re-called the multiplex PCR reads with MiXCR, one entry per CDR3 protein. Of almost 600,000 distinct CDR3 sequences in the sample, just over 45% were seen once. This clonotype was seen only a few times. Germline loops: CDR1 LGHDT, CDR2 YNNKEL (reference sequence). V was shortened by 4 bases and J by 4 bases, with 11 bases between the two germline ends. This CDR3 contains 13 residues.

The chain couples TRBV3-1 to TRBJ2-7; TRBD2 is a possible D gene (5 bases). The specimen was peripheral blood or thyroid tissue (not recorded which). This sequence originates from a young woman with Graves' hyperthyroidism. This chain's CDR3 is CASSPPDFYEQYF. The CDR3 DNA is TGTGCCAGCAGCCCTCCGGACTTTTACGAGCAGTACTTC.